Reported below is one T cell receptor (beta chain). Its specificity is not known. Trimming pared 10 bases from V and 0 bases from J, leaving 14 bases between. The CDR3 has 14 amino acids. Per germline, CDR1 MDHEN and CDR2 SYDVKM. This entry is derived from a study of T cell responses to AZD1222 COVID-19 vaccine. Broader study findings: Just 6 or 7 people given AZD1222 tested seropositive at baseline. The donor cohort was predominantly white British with a female majority, and clonal diversity may have been underestimated. Mapped onto spike, vaccine-associated CD4 TCRs spanned it and were dominant at 160-218 and 743-854.

Assay: immunoSEQ multiplex PCR; the TCRdb copy retains only in-frame clones and omits some. The sample lists more than 50,000 clones, 70% to 90% seen once, with 3.9% in the top ten. The material was peripheral blood, obtained on day 0 of AZD1222 vaccination. V and J are TRBV28 and TRBJ2-3, with D tentatively TRBD1 (5 bases). The sequence came from an adult in good health. CDR3 region: CATTPRDSTDTQYF. The CDR3 DNA is TGTGCCACCACTCCCAGGGATAGCACAGATACGCAGTATTTT. The full variable domain, in which reference TRBV28 and TRBJ2-3 provide the parts outside the CDR3, is DVKVTQSSRYLVKRTGEKVFLECVQDMDHENMFWYRQDPGLGLRLIYFSYDVKMKEKGDIPEGYSVSREKKERFSLILESASTNQTSMYLCATTPRDSTDTQYFGPGTRLTVL.